The T cell receptor beta chain described here comes from a study of shared T cell receptors in the human thymus. Details on this clone: At the DNA level, this CDR3 is encoded by other sequences in the same sample as well.

Only in-frame clones appear in the TCRdb table, and some are missing; sequencing was by immunoSEQ multiplex PCR. The sample contains some 700,000 clones, approximately 85% of which appear only once. Trimming removed 3 bases at V and 1 base at J, with 9 bases between. CDR1 and CDR2 (germline): SGHDN, FVKESK. This CDR3 comprises 14 residues. The same specimen was also included in a second study, on human thymus T cells.

This clonotype was sampled from a girl younger than two with a congenital heart defect. The chain uses TRBV14 and TRBJ1-1; D possibly corresponds to TRBD1 (5 bases). The sample consisted of thymocytes. The CDR3 region is CASSQGGRNTEAFF. The CDR3 DNA sequence: TGTGCCAGCAGCCAGGGGGGACGGAACACTGAAGCTTTCTTT.